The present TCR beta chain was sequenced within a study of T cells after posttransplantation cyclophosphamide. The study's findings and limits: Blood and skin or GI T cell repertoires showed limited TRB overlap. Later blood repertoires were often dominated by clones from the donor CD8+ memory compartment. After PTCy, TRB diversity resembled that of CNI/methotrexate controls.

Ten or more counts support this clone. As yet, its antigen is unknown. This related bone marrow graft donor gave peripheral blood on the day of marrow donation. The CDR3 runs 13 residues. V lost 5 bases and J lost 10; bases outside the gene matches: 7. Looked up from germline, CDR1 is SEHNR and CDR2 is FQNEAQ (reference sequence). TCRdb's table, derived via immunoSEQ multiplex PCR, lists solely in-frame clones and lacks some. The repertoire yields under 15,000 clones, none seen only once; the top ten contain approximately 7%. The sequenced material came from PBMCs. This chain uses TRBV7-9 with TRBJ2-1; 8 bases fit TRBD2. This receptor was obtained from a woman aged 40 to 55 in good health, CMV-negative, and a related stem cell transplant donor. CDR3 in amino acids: CASSPGTSWEQFF. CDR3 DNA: TGTGCCAGCAGCCCTGGGACTAGTTGGGAGCAGTTCTTC.